Below are 5 T cell receptor beta chains sequenced from a single sample in a study of shared clonotypes between healthy human individuals. The assay was immunoSEQ multiplex PCR, and TCRdb's table has in-frame clones only and misses some. Of over a million clones listed, about four fifths are singletons. Sequencing was carried out using memory CD4+ T cells from PBMCs. Sample subset: CD45RA-negative fraction. Receptors originate from a man younger than 30 in good health. Some clones in this sample may be carry-over from other donors' samples.

This clone was recorded a few times. The V gene is TRBV4-3, the J gene TRBJ2-1; no definite D call. Germline lookup yields CDR1 LGHNA and CDR2 YSLEER. Trimming removed 1 base at V and 8 bases at J, with 12 bases between. This CDR3 is built from 14 residues. The CDR3 sequence is CASSQGSDLDEQFF. CDR3 nucleotide sequence: TGCGCCAGCAGCCAAGGGAGCGACCTGGATGAGCAGTTCTTC.

The chain has TRBV11-2 and TRBJ2-7; 7 bases line up with TRBD1. CDR1 is SGHAT and CDR2 is FQNNGV in the germline V gene. This CDR3 is built from 14 residues. With V trimmed by 4 bases and J by 3 bases, 6 bases remained unmatched. The CDR3 loop reads CASSSRDSRYEQYF. CDR3 DNA sequence: TGTGCCAGCAGCTCAAGGGACAGCCGCTACGAGCAGTACTTC.

The rearrangement links TRBV18 to TRBJ2-7; 7 bases agree with TRBD2. The junction had 8 bases not matched to a gene; V was cut back by 0 bases and J by 3 bases. This CDR3 is 16 amino acids long. Germline values: CDR1 KGHSH, CDR2 LQKENI. CDR3 in amino acids: CASSPPSGGIGYEQYF. Here the CDR3 DNA reads TGTGCCAGCTCACCACCATCGGGGGGTATCGGCTACGAGCAGTACTTC.

The gene calls are TRBV15 and TRBJ2-3, with D possibly being TRBD2 (5 bases). The V gene's germline CDR1 is LNHNV and CDR2 YYDKDF (reference sequence). This CDR3 is 14 amino acids long. Trimming stripped 0 bases from V and 6 bases from J, with 10 bases between. The CDR3 is CATSRETSWDTQYF. The DNA of the CDR3 is TGTGCCACCAGCAGAGAAACTAGTTGGGATACGCAGTATTTT. The full variable domain, completed using reference TRBV15 and TRBJ2-3, is DAMVIQNPRYQVTQFGKPVTLSCSQTLNHNVMYWYQQKSSQAPKLLFHYYDKDFNNEADTPDNFQSRRPNTSFCFLDIRSPGLGDTAMYLCATSRETSWDTQYFGPGTRLTVL.

The chain links TRBV28 to TRBJ2-7, with D possibly being TRBD2 (6 bases). The CDR3 covers 15 residues. V was cut by 6 bases and J by 0 bases, with 15 bases left in between. The V gene's germline CDR1 is MDHEN and CDR2 SYDVKM. DNA of the CDR3: TGTGCCAGCAGCGTGGGACTCCCGAGCTCCTACGAGCAGTACTTC. This sequence encodes CASSVGLPSSYEQYF.